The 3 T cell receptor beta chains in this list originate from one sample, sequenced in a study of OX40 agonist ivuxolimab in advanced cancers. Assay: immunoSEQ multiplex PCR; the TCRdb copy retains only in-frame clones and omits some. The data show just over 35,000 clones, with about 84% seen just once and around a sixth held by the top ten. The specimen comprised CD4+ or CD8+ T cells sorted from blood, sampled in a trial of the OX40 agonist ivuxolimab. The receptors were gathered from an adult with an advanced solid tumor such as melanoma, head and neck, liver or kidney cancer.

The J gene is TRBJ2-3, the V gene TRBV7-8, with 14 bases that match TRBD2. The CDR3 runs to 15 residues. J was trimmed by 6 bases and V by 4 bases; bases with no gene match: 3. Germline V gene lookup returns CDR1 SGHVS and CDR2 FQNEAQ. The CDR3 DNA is TGTGCCAGCAGCTGGACTAGCGGGGGGCTGGATACGCAGTATTTT. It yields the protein CASSWTSGGLDTQYF.

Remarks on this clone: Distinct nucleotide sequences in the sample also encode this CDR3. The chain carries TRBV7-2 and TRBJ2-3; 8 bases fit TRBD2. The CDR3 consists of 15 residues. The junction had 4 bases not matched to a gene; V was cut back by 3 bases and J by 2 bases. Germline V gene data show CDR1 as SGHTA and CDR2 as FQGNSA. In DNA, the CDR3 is TGTGCCAGCAGCTTGGTCGGGGGGGCCACAGATACGCAGTATTTT. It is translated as CASSLVGGATDTQYF.

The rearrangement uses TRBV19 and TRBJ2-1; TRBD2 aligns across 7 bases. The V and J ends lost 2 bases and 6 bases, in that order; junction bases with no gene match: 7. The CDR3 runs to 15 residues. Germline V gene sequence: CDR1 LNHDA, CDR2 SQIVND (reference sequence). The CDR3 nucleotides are TGTGCCAGTAGTATAAGCGGGAACGGGCTCAATGAGCAGTTCTTC. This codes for CASSISGNGLNEQFF.